This record covers a single T cell receptor (beta chain). This clonotype appeared many times. Its recognized antigen is unknown. Per-base qualities were not stored, and no clone one base away is much larger. The source of the sample is a study of T-cell memory formation after mild COVID-19 (dated by TCRdb to about 2021). General notes on the study: Most TCR sequence clusters were specific to one of the two donors. Longitudinal TCRalpha and TCRbeta repertoire sequencing tracked T-cell clones expanding and contracting after mild COVID-19 in two donors. The cohort was made up of two young adult volunteers, one female and one male, who were previously healthy.

Data came from an Illumina NovaSeq 6000. Using 5'RACE with constant-segment primers, TCRalpha and TCRbeta cDNA libraries were constructed, with sample barcodes and unique molecular identifiers added in the process. RNA was extracted from every sample with Trizol reagent. Libraries were amplified in two PCR steps, with a second sample barcode and Illumina TruSeq adapters added in the second step. The libraries were sequenced on an Illumina NovaSeq using 2 x 150 bp paired-end reads. Per the original workflow: The reads were demultiplexed and collapsed into UMI-guided consensus sequences using migec v1.2.7. Using mixcr v2.1.11, UMI consensuses were aligned to TRA and TRB V and J templates and then assembled into clonotypes. A clonotype was counted as expanded or contracted only when both edgeR and NoisET called the clonotype significant, with the noise models trained on biological replicates. edgeR calls used a false discovery rate-adjusted p below 0.01 and a log2 fold-change threshold of 1. As an exploratory analysis of dynamics, max-normalized trajectories of the 1000 most abundant clonotypes were examined with PCA combined with hierarchical clustering. Each responding clone was given a CD4 or CD8 phenotype based on the CD4+ and CD8+ repertoires, which had been sequenced separately. Using fastp trimming at Q25 and MiXCR clonotype assembly, TCRdb reanalyzed the public sequencing data and kept in-frame beta chains. For every CDR3 protein sequence, its rows merge into one entry that carries the most common genes and DNA. The V and J calls shown here were made by TCRdb, not taken from the authors' results. The sample table records approximately 390,000 distinct CDR3 sequences; about 16% of these occur just once. The ten largest make up 20% to 25% of the sample.

Study-level results and caveats: Some responding clones were found in pre-infection memory, which suggests that pre-existing cross-reactive memory T cells took part in the SARS-CoV-2 response. From day 15 to 85, contracting clones showed balanced CD4/CD8 phenotypes, whereas a second wave of clones that expanded from day 15 to 37 leaned towards CD4+. Contracting CD4+ clones were found mainly in CM and EM memory subsets, while CD8+ clones were enriched in EMRA. SARS-CoV-2 specificity was not confirmed for the second-wave clones peaking on day 37. The study included only a couple of mild cases, and larger cohorts that include severe cases with pre-infection samples were judged to be necessary.

PBMCs were isolated by Ficoll-Paque density gradient centrifugation. The CDR3 runs 16 amino acids, cysteine and phenylalanine included. Only the CDR3 region is kept as DNA, spanning 48 bases read in frame from base 1. The germline V gene sets CDR1 to SGHAT and CDR2 to FQNNGV. After removal of 6 bases from V and 2 bases from J, the junction retains 9 bases not matched to a gene. This chain joins TRBV11-2 to TRBJ2-3; 9 nucleotides in the junction match TRBD1. This clonotype was obtained from a man in his late teens or twenties who had mild COVID-19 (a few samples of this study predate the infection). The sample titles of this study are shuffled in the database, so cell type and time point are left out; the donor was told from shared clones. Sequenced sample: PBMCs or a T cell subset sorted from them (not recorded which). The CDR3 corresponds to CASRPNRGPYTDTQYF. The bases are TGTGCCAGCAGACCCAACAGGGGGCCATACACAGATACGCAGTATTTT.